This T cell receptor beta chain came from a study of control samples from healthy donors and cancer patients. Sequencing used immunoSEQ multiplex PCR; TCRdb keeps in-frame clones, though not all of them. The sample holds 25,000 to 35,000 clones, 80% to 90% seen once. This CDR3 is 14 amino acids long. The V gene lost 0 bases and the J gene lost 2 bases, with 7 bases spanning the gap. Per the germline V gene, CDR1 is SGDLS and CDR2 is YYNGEE. This clonotype was obtained from a woman between 35 and 50 years old with lung cancer. The chain couples TRBV9 to TRBJ2-3; possibly TRBD1 for D (5 bases). Specimen: PBMCs. The CDR3 region has the DNA TGTGCCAGCAGCGTAGGACAGCACACAGATACGCAGTATTTT. Its protein is CASSVGQHTDTQYF.